Following are 20 T cell receptor beta chains from one sample sequenced in a study of shared clonotypes between healthy human individuals. Measured with immunoSEQ multiplex PCR; TCRdb has only the in-frame clones, and not every one. The profile shows over 400,000 clones, roughly 80% of them singletons. Sequenced: PBMCs. The receptors come from a woman between 40 and 55 years old in good health. Some clones in this sample may be carry-over from other donors' samples.

Only a few counts were recorded for this clone. The chain employs TRBV25-1 and TRBJ2-7, with D perhaps TRBD1 (6 bases). The V end was cut by 1 base, the J end by 0 bases, with 10 bases between. CDR3 length: 15 residues. CDR1 MGHDK and CDR2 SYGVNS come from the germline V gene. CDR3 loop: CASSESATGSYEQYF. For the CDR3, the DNA is TGTGCCAGCAGTGAATCAGCGACAGGCTCCTACGAGCAGTACTTC.

This sequence joins TRBV23-1 and TRBJ1-1; tentative D call: TRBD1 (6 bases). TRBV23-1 is sorted into the ORF group, with uncertain function. The CDR3 covers 14 residues. Trimming cost V 4 bases and J 5 bases, with 14 bases left between them. The CDR3 sequence is CASSPPGEGTEAFF. The CDR3 DNA reads TGCGCCAGCAGTCCCCCAGGGGAGGGAACTGAAGCTTTCTTT.

The chain carries TRBV11-2 and TRBJ2-2, with a tentative D call TRBD1 (6 bases). The CDR3 totals 13 residues. V was clipped by 5 bases and J by 7 bases, with 11 bases between them. Germline-derived CDR1 and CDR2 are SGHAT and FQNNGV. CDR3 sequence reads: CASSADSFGELFF. The CDR3 nucleotides read TGTGCCAGCAGCGCGGACAGTTTCGGGGAGCTGTTTTTT.

CDR3 loop: CASSSLGQSNTGELFF. The CDR3 bases are TGCGCCAGCAGCTCCCTGGGGCAGTCGAACACCGGGGAGCTGTTTTTT. J is TRBJ2-2 and V is TRBV5-1; D may be TRBD1 (5 bases). The ends were cut back, 3 bases at V and 0 bases at J, with 12 bases in the middle. Per germline, CDR1 SGHRS and CDR2 YFSETQ. The CDR3 totals 16 residues. The complete variable domain, with remaining parts taken from reference TRBV5-1 and TRBJ2-2, reads KAGVTQTPRYLIKTRGQQVTLSCSPISGHRSVSWYQQTPGQGLQFLFEYFSETQRNKGNFPGRFSGRQFSNSRSEMNVSTLELGDSALYLCASSSLGQSNTGELFFGEGSRLTVL.

The chain employs TRBV6-5 and TRBJ2-7; D is ambiguous. The germline V and J ends were trimmed by 4 bases and 3 bases, with 10 bases remaining between them. CDR3 length equals 13 residues. Germline CDR1 and CDR2: MNHEY and SVGAGI. The CDR3 reads CASSSPIDYEQYF. CDR3 nucleotides: TGTGCCAGCAGTTCTCCTATCGACTACGAGCAGTACTTC.

This chain uses TRBV7-3 with TRBJ2-3; 8 nucleotides line up with TRBD2. V lost 5 bases, J lost 4 bases, and 8 bases stayed unmatched. CDR3 size: 15 residues. Germline assignment: CDR1 SGHTA and CDR2 FQGTGA. CDR3 protein: CASSLIAGGSDTQYF. The CDR3 DNA follows: TGTGCCAGCAGCCTAATCGCGGGAGGATCAGATACGCAGTATTTT.

CDR3 nucleotides: TGTGCCAGCTCACCCTCGGGCAGGGGAAGCACAGATACGCAGTATTTT. Its translation: CASSPSGRGSTDTQYF. This chain links TRBV18 with TRBJ2-3; tentatively, D is TRBD1 (6 bases). The germline V gene has CDR1 KGHSH and CDR2 LQKENI. The V gene lost 3 bases and the J gene lost 0 bases, with 13 bases spanning the gap. This CDR3 spans 16 amino acids.

Regarding this clone: Sequence at one end of the junction differs from germline and may be a read error. The genes are TRBV7-9 and TRBJ1-2; TRBD1 agrees at 7 bases. This CDR3 is built from 15 residues. Germline CDR1 is SEHNR and CDR2 is FQNEAQ (reference sequence). CDR3 nucleotide sequence: TGTGCCAGCAGCCACTACCGGGACAGCGATTATGGCTACGCCTTC. It encodes CASSHYRDSDYGYAF.

This sequence joins TRBV7-8 and TRBJ1-4, with unresolved D. There are 13 residues in the CDR3. V was trimmed by 5 bases and J by 10 bases, leaving 14 bases between them. The germline CDR1 and CDR2 sequences are SGHVS and FQNEAQ. This chain's CDR3 is CASSLVLARKLFF. The CDR3 DNA reads TGTGCCAGCAGCCTCGTACTCGCAAGAAAACTGTTTTTT.

The CDR3 DNA reads as TGTGCCAGCAGCCCAGGGACTAGCGGGAGGGCCGGTATCGTGAAGCAGTTCTTC. Translated: CASSPGTSGRAGIVKQFF. The chain recombines TRBV5-4 with TRBJ2-1; 16 bases match TRBD2. The CDR3 consists of 18 residues. The J segment lost 11 bases and the V segment lost 4 bases, leaving 15 bases of the junction unmatched. Germline V CDR1 and CDR2: SGHNT, YYREEE (reference sequence).

The genes are TRBV28 and TRBJ1-2; no reliable D call. The CDR3 covers 14 residues. From germline, CDR1 is MDHEN and CDR2 SYDVKM. The V gene lost 5 bases and the J gene lost 4 bases, with 14 bases spanning the gap. CDR3 in amino acids: CASSPTTSGYGYTF. For the CDR3, the DNA is TGTGCCAGCAGTCCCACGACGAGTGGCTATGGCTACACCTTC.

This clone was picked up a small number of times. The chain couples TRBV30 to TRBJ1-2; 12 positions agree with TRBD1. In germline, CDR1 is GTSNPN, CDR2 SVGIG (reference sequence). The V gene end was trimmed by 4 bases and the J gene end by 11 bases; junction bases not matched to a gene: 11. This CDR3 contains 14 residues. The CDR3 DNA reads as TGTGCCTGGACCAACCCCGGGACAGGGGGCGCGTACACCTTC. It encodes CAWTNPGTGGAYTF.

Only one count was recorded for this clone. The chain couples TRBV28 to TRBJ1-2; 9 bases match TRBD1. CDR1 is MDHEN and CDR2 is SYDVKM in the germline V gene. V was pared by 7 bases and J by 6 bases, with 6 bases of the junction left unmatched. This CDR3 has 13 amino acids. The CDR3 sequence is CASKKGDRDGYTF. In DNA form, the CDR3 reads TGTGCCAGCAAAAAGGGGGACAGGGATGGCTACACCTTC.

The gene calls are TRBV10-3 and TRBJ1-1; 8 positions match TRBD1. Looked up from germline, CDR1 is ENHRY and CDR2 is SYGVKD. The CDR3 runs 16 residues. J gave up 1 base and V 2 bases, and 6 bases lay outside the gene matches. The CDR3, as DNA: TGTGCCATCAGTGAGAAATTGACAGGGGCGAACACTGAAGCTTTCTTT. Amino acids: CAISEKLTGANTEAFF.

This chain connects TRBV9 to TRBJ2-5; D not resolved. Germline-derived CDR1 and CDR2 are SGDLS and YYNGEE. This CDR3 contains 15 residues. Deletions cut 0 bases from V and 7 bases from J, with 16 bases between. CDR3 coding DNA: TGTGCCAGCAGCGTAGCGGTTAGCAGCTCCGGGACCCAGTACTTC. It yields the protein CASSVAVSSSGTQYF. Combining the CDR3 with reference TRBV9 and TRBJ2-5 gives the whole variable domain DSGVTQTPKHLITATGQRVTLRCSPRSGDLSVYWYQQSLDQGLQFLIQYYNGEERAKGNILERFSAQQFPDLHSELNLSSLELGDSALYFCASSVAVSSSGTQYFGPGTRLLVL.

In nucleotides, the CDR3 is TGCGCCAGCAGCACGGGGACCCCTTCGGCGGATACGCAGTATTTT. It codes for CASSTGTPSADTQYF. This chain connects TRBV5-1 to TRBJ2-3, with D perhaps TRBD1 or TRBD2 (5 bases each). The germline V gene has CDR1 SGHRS and CDR2 YFSETQ. V gave up 4 bases and J gave up 6 bases, with 18 bases separating them. This CDR3 region has 15 residues.

CDR3 nucleotide sequence: TGTGCCAGCAGCTTAAACGGAGCGGGAGGGGGAGAGCAGTTCTTC. It codes for CASSLNGAGGGEQFF. The chain recombines TRBV7-9 with TRBJ2-1; 10 nucleotides line up with TRBD2. The CDR3 runs 15 residues. Trimming removed 2 bases from V and 10 bases from J; junction bases left unmatched: 8. CDR1 is SEHNR, CDR2 FQNEAQ, per germline (reference sequence).

The chain recombines TRBV5-4 with TRBJ1-1; D remains ambiguous. This CDR3 has 14 residues. The germline V gene has CDR1 SGHNT and CDR2 YYREEE (reference sequence). V was cut by 0 bases and J by 1 base, with 7 bases left in between. The CDR3 region is CASSLGAGNTEAFF. Written as DNA, the CDR3 is TGTGCCAGCAGCTTGGGTGCAGGGAACACTGAAGCTTTCTTT.

This chain uses TRBV5-4 with TRBJ1-3, with TRBD1 as a possible D gene (5 bases). V was clipped by 4 bases and J by 2 bases, with 10 bases between them. This CDR3 is built from 14 residues. CDR1 and CDR2 (germline): SGHNT, YYREEE (reference sequence). CDR3 sequence: CASSQGRTGNTIYF. As DNA, the CDR3 is TGTGCCAGCAGCCAGGGACGAACTGGAAACACCATATATTTT.

The V call is TRBV28, the J call TRBJ1-4; D gene uncertain. Germline V gene sequence: CDR1 MDHEN, CDR2 SYDVKM. V was trimmed by 3 bases and J by 3 bases, leaving 5 bases between them. This CDR3 is 13 amino acids long. The CDR3 DNA reads as TGTGCCAGCAGTTTCAGAGCTAATGAAAAACTGTTTTTT. Translation gives CASSFRANEKLFF. The full variable domain, rest sourced from reference TRBV28 and TRBJ1-4, is DVKVTQSSRYLVKRTGEKVFLECVQDMDHENMFWYRQDPGLGLRLIYFSYDVKMKEKGDIPEGYSVSREKKERFSLILESASTNQTSMYLCASSFRANEKLFFGSGTQLSVL.